This T cell receptor beta chain is from a study of blood T cell repertoires in COVID-19. Method: immunoSEQ multiplex PCR; TCRdb's copy keeps in-frame clones and lacks some. The sample has tens of thousands of clones, around 87% seen once. Germline V gene data show CDR1 as MNHEY and CDR2 as SMNVEV (reference sequence). This CDR3 is 14 amino acids long. Trimming cost V 5 bases and J 2 bases, with 13 bases left between them. The rearrangement uses TRBV27 and TRBJ2-7, with D possibly being TRBD1 (8 bases). The receptor comes from a human donor in a cohort sampled during active COVID-19. The sample consisted of peripheral blood. The CDR3 DNA reads TGTGCCAGCAGTAGACAGGGGACTACCTACGAGCAGTACTTC. Its translation is CASSRQGTTYEQYF.